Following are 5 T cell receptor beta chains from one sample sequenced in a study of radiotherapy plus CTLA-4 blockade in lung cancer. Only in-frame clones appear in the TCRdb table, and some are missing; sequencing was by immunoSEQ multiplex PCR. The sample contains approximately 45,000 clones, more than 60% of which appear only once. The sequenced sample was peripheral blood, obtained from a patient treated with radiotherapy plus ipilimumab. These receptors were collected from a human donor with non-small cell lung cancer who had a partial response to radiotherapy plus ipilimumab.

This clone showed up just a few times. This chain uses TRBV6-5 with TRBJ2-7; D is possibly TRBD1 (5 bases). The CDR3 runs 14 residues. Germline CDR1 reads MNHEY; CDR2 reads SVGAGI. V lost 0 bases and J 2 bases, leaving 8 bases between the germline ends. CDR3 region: CASSYSTQAYEQYF. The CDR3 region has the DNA TGTGCCAGCAGTTACTCGACACAGGCCTACGAGCAGTACTTC.

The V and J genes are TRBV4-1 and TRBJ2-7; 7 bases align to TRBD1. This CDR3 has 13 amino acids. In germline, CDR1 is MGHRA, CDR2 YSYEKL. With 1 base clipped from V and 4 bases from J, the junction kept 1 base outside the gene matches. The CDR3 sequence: CASSQGGQYEQYF. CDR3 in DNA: TGCGCCAGCAGCCAAGGGGGACAGTACGAGCAGTACTTC.

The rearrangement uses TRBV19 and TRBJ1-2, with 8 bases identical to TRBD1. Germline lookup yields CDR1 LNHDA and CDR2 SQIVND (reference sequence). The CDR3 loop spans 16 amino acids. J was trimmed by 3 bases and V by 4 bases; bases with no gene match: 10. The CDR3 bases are TGTGCCAGTAGTACCTCGGGACAGGACTCATACTATGGCTACACCTTC. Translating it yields CASSTSGQDSYYGYTF.

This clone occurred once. For the CDR3, the DNA is TGTGCCAGCAGGACCGTGACAGGGCGGGTTGGTACAGAGACCCAGTACTTC. Amino acid sequence: CASRTVTGRVGTETQYF. V usage is TRBV11-2 and J usage is TRBJ2-5; 7 bases are a match to TRBD1. Germline CDR1 is SGHAT and CDR2 is FQNNGV. V was pared by 6 bases and J by 4 bases, with 17 bases of the junction left unmatched. This CDR3 is 17 amino acids long.

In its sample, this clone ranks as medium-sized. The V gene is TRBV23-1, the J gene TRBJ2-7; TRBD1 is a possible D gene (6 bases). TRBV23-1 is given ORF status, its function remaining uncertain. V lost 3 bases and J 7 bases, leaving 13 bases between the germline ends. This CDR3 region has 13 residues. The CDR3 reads CASSHLTGWEQYF. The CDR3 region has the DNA TGCGCCAGCAGTCACCTCACAGGGTGGGAGCAGTACTTC.